This is a list of T cell receptor beta chains from one sample in a study of T cell responses to AZD1222 COVID-19 vaccine. Method: immunoSEQ multiplex PCR; TCRdb's copy keeps in-frame clones and lacks some. The profile shows roughly 150,000 clones, 90% to 95% of them singletons. The starting material was peripheral blood, obtained 28 days after the second AZD1222 dose. Receptors were obtained from an adult who received the AZD1222 COVID-19 vaccine. Each CDR3 is given with its conserved first and last residue. A D gene is named only where the DNA matches it firmly. Rows give clone size only sometimes, using once, few, many, or a class for an expanded clone.

NA	TRBV24-1	TRBD1	TRBJ1-2	CATSDLGTGQTIGYTF	TGTGCCACCAGTGATCTGGGGACAGGCCAAACTATCGGCTACACCTTC
once	TRBV29-1	TRBD2	TRBJ2-1	CSATKPGGVSYNEQFF	TGCAGCGCTACAAAACCGGGAGGGGTGTCCTACAATGAGCAGTTCTTC
NA	TRBV9	NA	TRBJ2-7	CASSVSGQPTYEQYF	TGTGCCAGCAGCGTATCAGGACAACCGACCTACGAGCAGTACTTC
NA	TRBV28	NA	TRBJ2-7	CASSLAGFGEQYF	TGTGCCAGCAGTTTGGCAGGGTTTGGGGAGCAGTACTTC
NA	TRBV5-6	NA	TRBJ2-3	CASSKLGQNTDTQYF	TGTGCCAGCAGCAAGCTGGGCCAGAACACAGATACGCAGTATTTT
NA	TRBV7-3	TRBD1	TRBJ2-1	CASSLWGTGQTFF	TGTGCCAGCAGCTTGTGGGGTACGGGACAGACGTTCTTC
NA	TRBV7-9	NA	TRBJ1-1	CASSPPSVNTEAFF	TGTGCCAGCAGCCCACCCTCGGTTAACACTGAAGCTTTCTTT
NA	TRBV9	NA	TRBJ2-7	CASSVGGAWEQYF	TGTGCCAGCAGCGTAGGTGGGGCTTGGGAGCAGTACTTC
NA	TRBV14	TRBD1	TRBJ1-6	CASSRHARTGYNSPLHF	TGTGCCAGCAGCCGTCATGCCCGGACAGGCTACAATTCACCCCTCCACTTT
NA	TRBV29-1	TRBD2	TRBJ2-3	CSVFPSGRAWDTQYF	TGCAGCGTCTTCCCCAGCGGGAGGGCCTGGGATACGCAGTATTTT
NA	TRBV2	TRBD1	TRBJ2-7	CASRTGGGYEQYF	TGTGCCAGCAGGACAGGGGGGGGCTACGAGCAGTACTTC
NA	TRBV6-4	NA	TRBJ2-3	CASSPSPLNGADTQYF	TGTGCCAGCAGCCCGAGTCCCCTAAATGGCGCAGATACGCAGTATTTT
NA	TRBV7-2	NA	TRBJ2-3	CASSLARPSTDTQYF	TGTGCCAGCAGCTTAGCCCGTCCAAGCACAGATACGCAGTATTTT
few	TRBV11-2	NA	TRBJ1-1	CASTPLGRLNTEAFF	TGTGCCAGCACCCCTCTCGGGAGACTGAACACTGAAGCTTTCTTT
NA	TRBV2	NA	TRBJ2-5	CASSEHHETQYF	TGTGCCAGCAGTGAGCATCACGAGACCCAGTACTTC
NA	TRBV3-1/TRBV3-2	NA	TRBJ2-1	CASSLTGLPLGEQFF	TGTGCCAGCAGCCTGACGGGGCTTCCCTTGGGTGAGCAGTTCTTC
NA	TRBV7-9	TRBD2	TRBJ2-1	CASSLDNLAGGWNEQFF	TGTGCCAGCAGCTTAGACAATCTAGCGGGAGGTTGGAATGAGCAGTTCTTC
NA	TRBV5-4	NA	TRBJ1-1	CASSFDPGPSNTEAFF	TGTGCCAGCAGCTTCGATCCGGGACCATCGAACACTGAAGCTTTCTTT
NA	TRBV18	NA	TRBJ2-1	CASSPPATVRGFF	TGTGCCAGCTCACCACCGGCGACCGTCCGGGGGTTCTTC
once	TRBV27	NA	TRBJ2-7	CASRNRWYEQYF	TGTGCCAGCAGAAACAGGTGGTACGAGCAGTACTTC
NA	TRBV9	NA	TRBJ1-5	CASSPGGISNQPQHF	TGTGCCAGCAGCCCGGGGGGGATTAGCAATCAGCCCCAGCATTTT
NA	TRBV7-2	TRBD1	TRBJ2-1	CASSIMGTGSYNEQFF	TGTGCCAGCAGCATCATGGGGACAGGGTCATACAATGAGCAGTTCTTC
once	TRBV18	NA	TRBJ2-7	CASSPPPGTYEQYF	TGTGCCAGCTCACCACCCCCAGGGACATACGAGCAGTACTTC
NA	TRBV3-1/TRBV3-2	NA	TRBJ1-4	CASSPLVREKLFF	TGTGCCAGCAGCCCGTTGGTGCGCGAAAAACTGTTTTTT
NA	TRBV18	TRBD1	TRBJ1-2	CASSPTTGVDYGYTF	TGTGCCAGCTCACCTACGACAGGGGTGGACTATGGCTACACCTTC
NA	TRBV2	TRBD1	TRBJ1-5	CASRGTGNNQPQHF	TGTGCCAGCAGGGGGACAGGCAATAATCAGCCCCAGCATTTT
once	TRBV5-1	TRBD1	TRBJ1-3	CASSLTRTGTGNTIYF	TGCGCCAGCAGCCTAACCAGGACAGGGACGGGAAACACCATATATTTT
NA	TRBV28	NA	TRBJ1-5	CASRAAGFSRDNQPQHF	TGTGCCAGCAGGGCGGCAGGGTTTAGTCGTGACAATCAGCCCCAGCATTTT
NA	TRBV18	TRBD1	TRBJ1-2	CASSPLTASRQGNYGYTF	TGTGCCAGCTCACCACTAACAGCCTCGAGACAGGGAAACTATGGCTACACCTTC
once	TRBV7-8	NA	TRBJ1-1	CASSLGGGSAGMGNTEAFF	TGTGCCAGCAGCTTAGGGGGAGGATCGGCAGGGATGGGTAACACTGAAGCTTTCTTT
NA	TRBV6-5	NA	TRBJ1-5	CASSYSVRQGNQPQHF	TGTGCCAGCAGTTACTCGGTACGACAGGGCAATCAGCCCCAGCATTTT
NA	TRBV7-3	NA	TRBJ1-1	CASSQQRGDTEAFF	TGTGCCAGCAGCCAACAAAGAGGCGACACTGAAGCTTTCTTT
NA	TRBV9	TRBD1	TRBJ2-7	CASSVAGTGDLSGEQYF	TGTGCCAGCAGCGTAGCCGGGACAGGGGATCTTAGTGGCGAGCAGTACTTC
once	TRBV5-1	TRBD1	TRBJ1-3	CASSTGQGYENTIYF	TGCGCCAGCAGCACGGGACAGGGGTATGAAAACACCATATATTTT
NA	TRBV11-2	NA	TRBJ2-4	CASSPKWGQGTDGQNIQYF	TGTGCCAGCAGCCCAAAGTGGGGCCAGGGAACCGATGGCCAAAACATTCAGTACTTC
NA	TRBV18	NA	TRBJ2-7	CASSPNRDASYEQYF	TGTGCCAGCTCCCCTAACAGGGATGCGTCCTACGAGCAGTACTTC
NA	TRBV7-9	TRBD1	TRBJ2-6	CASSFRPGQGASGANVLTF	TGTGCCAGCAGCTTCAGACCGGGACAGGGGGCGTCTGGGGCCAACGTCCTGACTTTC
NA	TRBV6-4	NA	TRBJ1-1	CASSLTVNTEAFF	TGTGCCAGCAGCCTTACAGTGAACACTGAAGCTTTCTTT
once	TRBV13	NA	TRBJ2-7	CASSGRGSYEQYF	TGTGCCAGCAGCGGCCGGGGTTCCTACGAGCAGTACTTC
NA	TRBV6-2/TRBV6-3	TRBD1	TRBJ1-1	CASSYGTGNTEAFF	TGTGCCAGCAGTTACGGGACAGGGAACACTGAAGCTTTCTTT
NA	TRBV29-1	NA	TRBJ1-1	CSVDRGGTEAFF	TGCAGCGTTGATCGCGGGGGCACTGAAGCTTTCTTT
few	TRBV7-2	TRBD1	TRBJ1-6	CASSLGQAAGRPLHF	TGTGCCAGCAGCCTGGGACAGGCGGCGGGTAGGCCCCTCCACTTT
NA	TRBV11-2	NA	TRBJ2-7	CASSTLGGTPSYEQYF	TGTGCCAGCAGCACCCTCGGCGGGACACCCTCCTACGAGCAGTACTTC
NA	TRBV2	TRBD1	TRBJ1-5	CASSVRTGGTQPQHF	TGTGCCAGCAGTGTCCGGACAGGGGGCACTCAGCCCCAGCATTTT
NA	TRBV27	TRBD2	TRBJ2-3	CASSTQLAGTDTQYF	TGTGCCAGCAGTACCCAACTAGCGGGGACAGATACGCAGTATTTT
NA	TRBV28	TRBD1	TRBJ1-1	CASSSGGTGGASTEAFF	TGTGCCAGCAGCTCCGGCGGGACAGGGGGCGCGAGCACTGAAGCTTTCTTT
NA	TRBV12-3/TRBV12-4	NA	TRBJ1-5	CASRGQGNQPQHF	TGTGCCAGCAGGGGTCAGGGTAATCAGCCCCAGCATTTT
NA	TRBV7-9	NA	TRBJ2-7	CASTDSGTSEKGVTYEQYF	TGTGCCAGCACAGACAGCGGGACCTCTGAAAAGGGGGTCACCTACGAGCAGTACTTC
NA	TRBV9	NA	TRBJ1-5	CASSASGTHQPQHF	TGTGCCAGCAGCGCATCGGGGACCCATCAGCCCCAGCATTTT
NA	TRBV6-2/TRBV6-3	NA	TRBJ1-1	CASSYGVFTEAFF	TGTGCCAGCAGTTACGGTGTGTTCACTGAAGCTTTCTTT
NA	TRBV9	TRBD2	TRBJ2-7	CASSVGAGGYEQYF	TGTGCCAGCAGCGTGGGAGCGGGGGGCTACGAGCAGTACTTC
NA	TRBV6-1	NA	TRBJ2-7	CASSEYLGSPSYEQYF	TGTGCCAGCAGTGAATATCTTGGATCCCCGTCCTACGAGCAGTACTTC
NA	TRBV5-4	TRBD1	TRBJ1-1	CASSLGTQGALTSEAFF	TGTGCCAGCAGCTTGGGAACACAGGGGGCTCTGACTTCTGAAGCTTTCTTT
NA	TRBV13	TRBD1	TRBJ1-2	CASSSIPSGQRAKLGYTF	TGTGCCAGCAGCTCCATACCGTCGGGACAGAGGGCCAAACTAGGCTACACCTTC